This T cell receptor (beta chain) was observed in a study of CD8 T cells in ankylosing spondylitis. This clonotype was seen repeatedly, ten times or more. Antigen specificity is unknown. This CDR3 is 13 amino acids long. The V gene lost 6 bases and the J gene lost 4 bases, with 11 bases spanning the gap. Findings and caveats of the study: Disease-linked clones were reportedly significantly enriched in matched ankylosing spondylitis synovial fluid. Disease-linked clones, CD8+, were relatively rare in peripheral blood. A motif in TCR beta, a set of roughly 8 highly homologous variants, appeared characteristic of ankylosing spondylitis blood. Before this, some motif variants had been reported in reactive arthritis synovial fluid and blood.

TCRdb reanalysed the 5' RACE reads using MiXCR and keeps one entry per CDR3 protein. The table records about 160,000 distinct CDR3 sequences, 15% to 20% of them present only once. The sample consisted of blood, either unsorted or a sorted T cell fraction (not recorded which). V gene TRBV12-3 or TRBV12-4 combines with J gene TRBJ2-3, with D possibly matching TRBD1 (5 bases). The source of this sequence is a male donor with ankylosing spondylitis or in good health (not recorded which). CDR3 bases: TGTGCCAGCAGCCGAGAAGGGGCAGATACGCAGTATTTT. This translates into CASSREGADTQYF.